This TCR beta chain appears in the sequencing data of a study of blood T cell repertoires in COVID-19. Whole-study context: The samples span acute and convalescent COVID-19 from the United States, Italy and Spain. PBMCs, B-cell-depleted T cells, or T cells provided the cDNA or gDNA that made up the material.

V lost 7 bases, J lost 0 bases, and 9 bases lay in between. Germline-derived CDR1 and CDR2 are SNHLY and FYNNEI. The CDR3 has 13 residues. As processed by the authors: Researchers report that nucleated cell counts were estimated from reference gene primer amplification. The repertoire was sequenced with immunoSEQ multiplex PCR; TCRdb's copy has only in-frame clones and lacks some. The DNA was the basis for D and trimming; V, J and clone size are from that table. This sample has around 250,000 clones, with around 82% found just once. This rearrangement joins TRBV2 to TRBJ2-5, with a possible D match to TRBD1 (5 bases). This clonotype originated in a woman between 18 and 29 years old with acute or convalescent COVID-19. The sequenced material came from peripheral blood. The CDR3 loop is CASIRANQETQYF. The DNA of the CDR3 is TGTGCCAGCATCAGGGCCAACCAAGAGACCCAGTACTTC.